What follows are 3 T cell receptor beta chains derived from one specimen sequenced in a study of blood T cells in healthy people across ages. A second about 7 to 11 cycle PCR used barcoded and J-beta primers. One entry per CDR3 protein, called by TCRdb with MiXCR from the 5' RACE reads. The sample has more than 650,000 distinct CDR3 sequences, roughly 53% seen once. The specimen sequenced was blood. The receptors shown here come from an older man in good health.

This clonotype was counted ten times or more. The chain joins TRBV6-1 to TRBJ1-2; the D is unclear. The CDR3 totals 13 residues. The germline CDR1 and CDR2 sequences are MNHNS and SASEGT. V lost 1 base and J lost 4, with 7 bases in between. This chain's CDR3 is CASSEGRTYGYTF. In DNA form, the CDR3 reads TGTGCCAGCAGTGAAGGACGGACCTATGGCTACACCTTC.

The rearrangement uses TRBV12-3 or TRBV12-4 and TRBJ1-2, with TRBD1 matching 9 bases. This CDR3 region has 13 residues. V dropped 5 bases and J dropped 6; count of bases not matched to a gene: 4. The CDR3 DNA reads as TGTGCCAGCAGTGTAGACAGGGGGGATGGCTACACCTTC. Its protein product is CASSVDRGDGYTF.

For this clonotype: Relative to the germline gene, one junction end is altered; a read error may explain this. This chain connects TRBV20-1 to TRBJ2-3; D is undetermined. The CDR3 totals 15 residues. The germline V gene has CDR1 DFQATT and CDR2 SNEGSKA (reference sequence). CDR3 amino acids: CSATASSRNTDTQYF. The CDR3 DNA sequence: TGCAGCGCTACGGCAAGCTCCCGAAACACGGATACGCAGTATTTT.